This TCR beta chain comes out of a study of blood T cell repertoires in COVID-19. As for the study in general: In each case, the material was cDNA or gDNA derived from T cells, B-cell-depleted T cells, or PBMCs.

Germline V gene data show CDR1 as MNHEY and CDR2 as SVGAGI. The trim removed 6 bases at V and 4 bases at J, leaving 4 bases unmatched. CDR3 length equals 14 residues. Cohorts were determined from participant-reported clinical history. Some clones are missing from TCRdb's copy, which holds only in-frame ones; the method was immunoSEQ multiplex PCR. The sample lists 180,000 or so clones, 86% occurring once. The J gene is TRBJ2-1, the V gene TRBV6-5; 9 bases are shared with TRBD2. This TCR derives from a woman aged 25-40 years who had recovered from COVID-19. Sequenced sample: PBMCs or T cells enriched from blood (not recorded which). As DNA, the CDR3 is TGTGCCAGCAGGACGACTAGCGGTTACAATGAGCAGTTCTTC. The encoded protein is CASRTTSGYNEQFF.